A single sample gave rise to the 22 T cell receptor beta chains below, sequenced in a study of follicular helper T cells after annual influenza vaccination. Time point reported: 2013-2014 season, 7 days after vaccination. Sequencing used immunoSEQ multiplex PCR; TCRdb keeps in-frame clones, though not all of them. The top ten hold 3% of the sample, which has 8,500 to 9,000 clones, about 83% seen once. The source was CXCR5+ CD38- circulating T follicular helper cells from blood, collected 7 days after influenza vaccination. Specified subset: circulating Tfh, non-naive CD4+CXCR5+PD-1+ (ICOS+CD38+ or ICOS-CD38-). These receptors all come from an adult who received the influenza vaccine.

This chain uses TRBV5-8 with TRBJ2-7; 8 nucleotides match TRBD2. J was trimmed by 3 bases and V by 6 bases; bases with no gene match: 11. Germline CDR1 reads SGHTS; CDR2 reads YDEGEE. This CDR3 has 15 amino acids. Here the CDR3 DNA reads TGTGCCAGCACCGAGTCCAGCGGGAGTCTCTACGAGCAGTACTTC. Translation gives CASTESSGSLYEQYF.

The chain carries TRBV6-1 and TRBJ2-7; tentative D call: TRBD1 (5 bases). The CDR3 is made up of 13 amino acids. Germline V gives CDR1 MNHNS, CDR2 SASEGT. The germline V and J ends were trimmed by 5 bases and 6 bases, with 14 bases remaining between them. The CDR3 bases are TGTGCCAGCAGTCCAGGGATAGGATTCGAGCAGTACTTC. Its protein product is CASSPGIGFEQYF.

V is TRBV4-3 and J is TRBJ2-5; D remains unclear. The germline V gene has CDR1 LGHNA and CDR2 YSLEER. The V end was cut by 0 bases, the J end by 4 bases, with 12 bases between. This CDR3 has 15 residues. The CDR3 nucleotides are TGCGCCAGCAGCCAAGATAGGTACGCACGAGAGACCCAGTACTTC. Its translation: CASSQDRYARETQYF.

The chain employs TRBV19 and TRBJ2-3, with D possibly matching TRBD1 (6 bases). Germline V gene data show CDR1 as LNHDA and CDR2 as SQIVND (reference sequence). The CDR3 loop spans 15 amino acids. Trimming removed 1 base from V and 4 bases from J, with 12 bases in between. This CDR3 reads CASSIATGHADTQYF. The CDR3 bases are TGTGCCAGTAGTATAGCTACAGGGCATGCAGATACGCAGTATTTT.

This chain connects TRBV5-1 to TRBJ2-1; maybe TRBD1 (6 bases). CDR1 is SGHRS and CDR2 is YFSETQ in the germline V gene. V was pared by 3 bases and J by 8 bases, with 18 bases between. The CDR3 spans 15 residues. The CDR3, as DNA: TGCGCCAGCAGCTACAGGGCTGGGGGTGATGATGAGCAGTTCTTC. This sequence encodes CASSYRAGGDDEQFF.

The rearrangement joins TRBV7-2 to TRBJ1-2; D unresolved. Germline V gene data show CDR1 as SGHTA and CDR2 as FQGNSA. The CDR3 is 13 residues long. The ends were cut back, 5 bases at V and 3 bases at J, with 10 bases in the middle. CDR3 loop: CASSPGRHYGYTF. CDR3 nucleotides: TGTGCCAGCAGCCCCGGACGGCACTATGGCTACACCTTC.

J is TRBJ2-3 and V is TRBV9, with 10 bases matching TRBD1. The CDR3 extends over 16 amino acids. The germline V gene has CDR1 SGDLS and CDR2 YYNGEE. Trimming at V came to 2 bases and at J to 2 bases, leaving 5 bases not matched to a gene. CDR3 residues: CASSVLGTGVTDTQYF. The CDR3 region has the DNA TGTGCCAGCAGCGTTCTGGGGACAGGGGTCACAGATACGCAGTATTTT.

This rearrangement joins TRBV19 to TRBJ1-5, with 11 bases aligning to TRBD1. Per the germline V gene, CDR1 is LNHDA and CDR2 is SQIVND (reference sequence). The CDR3 extends over 17 amino acids. Germline trimming cut 3 bases from V and 2 bases from J; bases unmatched to any gene: 6. In DNA, the CDR3 is TGTGCCAGTAGTATCCGGGACAGGGGGTCGGGCAATCAGCCCCAGCATTTT. Amino acids: CASSIRDRGSGNQPQHF.

This clone was seen only a few times. The chain recombines TRBV6-1 with TRBJ1-5; the match to TRBD1 covers 7 bases. Germline CDR1 reads MNHNS; CDR2 reads SASEGT. J lost 2 bases, V lost 6 bases, and 7 bases had no gene match. The CDR3 contains 15 residues. The CDR3 DNA reads TGTGCCAGCAGCCAGGGGACAGTAGGCAATCAGCCCCAGCATTTT. This translates into CASSQGTVGNQPQHF.

The chain combines TRBV4-1 with TRBJ1-3; D is possibly TRBD1 (6 bases). V was trimmed by 0 bases and J by 0 bases, leaving 15 bases between them. In germline, CDR1 is MGHRA, CDR2 YSYEKL. The CDR3 is 18 residues long. CDR3 sequence: CASSQEAQDSSSGNTIYF. The CDR3 region has the DNA TGCGCCAGCAGCCAAGAGGCTCAGGACAGCTCCTCTGGAAACACCATATATTTT.

The chain carries TRBV6-4 and TRBJ2-3, with a possible D match to TRBD2 (7 bases). There are 19 residues in the CDR3. V lost 2 bases and J lost 6, with 27 bases in between. Per germline, CDR1 MRHNA and CDR2 SNTAGT. For the CDR3, the DNA is TGTGCCAGCAGTGACCCCGCGGTGAGGAATAGGGGGGGGGCTGATACGCAGTATTTT. Translating it yields CASSDPAVRNRGGADTQYF.

The CDR3 loop is CASSLDLAETTDTQYF. The CDR3 DNA reads TGTGCCAGCAGTTTAGATTTGGCAGAGACCACAGATACGCAGTATTTT. The chain carries TRBV28 and TRBJ2-3; no clear D gene. Germline V gene data show CDR1 as MDHEN and CDR2 as SYDVKM. V gave up 2 bases and J gave up 2 bases, with 14 bases separating them. The CDR3 totals 16 residues.

The chain is built from TRBV7-8 and TRBJ2-2; TRBD2 matches 10 bases. Germline CDR1 reads SGHVS; CDR2 reads FQNEAQ. CDR3 length: 18 amino acids. The V segment lost 2 bases and the J segment 5 bases; nucleotides outside the gene matches: 11. CDR3 in DNA: TGTGCCAGCAGCTTACGCACTAGCGGGAATGTAATGACCGGGGAGCTGTTTTTT. It specifies CASSLRTSGNVMTGELFF.

The rearrangement uses TRBV5-4 and TRBJ1-2, with 7 positions matching TRBD1. This CDR3 has 13 residues. The ends lost 0 bases at V and 8 bases at J; junction bases unmatched: 4. CDR1 and CDR2 from the germline V gene are SGHNT and YYREEE (reference sequence). The CDR3 sequence: CASSLGDSEGYTF. The CDR3 DNA is TGTGCCAGCAGCTTGGGGGACAGTGAAGGCTACACCTTC.

This sequence joins TRBV7-3 and TRBJ2-2; TRBD2 might be the D (5 bases). The V end lost 1 base, the J end lost 7 bases, and 7 bases lay between the germline ends. CDR3 length: 13 amino acids. Germline CDR1 SGHTA, CDR2 FQGTGA. Here the CDR3 reads CASSLNGDGELFF. CDR3 bases: TGTGCCAGCAGCTTAAACGGGGACGGGGAGCTGTTTTTT.

The rearrangement uses TRBV18 and TRBJ2-5; D remains unclear. The CDR3 consists of 14 residues. The V end lost 0 bases, the J end lost 0 bases, and 5 bases lay between the germline ends. Germline CDR1 reads KGHSH; CDR2 reads LQKENI. CDR3 nucleotide sequence: TGTGCCAGCTCACCACCGTCAAACCAAGAGACCCAGTACTTC. As protein: CASSPPSNQETQYF.

As for this clone: One junction end disagrees with the germline gene, perhaps due to a read error. The same CDR3 is also encoded by other DNA sequences in this sample. This chain links TRBV5-1 with TRBJ1-3; a weak D match, TRBD1 (5 bases). The germline CDR1 and CDR2 sequences are SGHRS and YFSETQ. The CDR3 is 14 amino acids. The CDR3 nucleotides are TGCGCCAGCAGTTTGGGGGACGACGGAAACACCATATATTTT. This codes for CASSLGDDGNTIYF.

The chain joins TRBV7-2 to TRBJ1-5; D is perhaps TRBD1 (5 bases). V lost 1 base, J lost 1 base, and 8 bases lay in between. Germline assignment: CDR1 SGHTA and CDR2 FQGNSA. This CDR3 is 15 amino acids long. CDR3 sequence: CASSLDGASNQPQHF. CDR3 in DNA: TGTGCCAGCAGCTTAGACGGGGCCAGCAATCAGCCCCAGCATTTT.

This rearrangement joins TRBV6-1 to TRBJ1-5; D may be TRBD1 (5 bases). Deletions cut 4 bases from V and 2 bases from J, with 15 bases between. The CDR3 sequence is 16 residues long. CDR1 and CDR2 from the germline V gene are MNHNS and SASEGT. The CDR3 coding sequence is TGTGCCAGCAGTGGGGGGGGACCCGAGGGCAATCAGCCCCAGCATTTT. Translating gives CASSGGGPEGNQPQHF.

V and J are TRBV6-1 and TRBJ1-5; D not resolved. This CDR3 contains 15 residues. V was shortened by 4 bases and J by 6 bases, with 16 bases between the two germline ends. Germline V gene sequence: CDR1 MNHNS, CDR2 SASEGT. The CDR3 loop reads CASSASGFNSQPQHF. The CDR3 coding sequence is TGTGCCAGCAGTGCCTCGGGTTTTAATAGTCAGCCCCAGCATTTT.

The chain is built from TRBV6-1 and TRBJ1-5; 11 bases fit TRBD1. CDR1 is MNHNS and CDR2 is SASEGT in the germline V gene. The CDR3 has 15 amino acids. With V trimmed by 6 bases and J by 5 bases, 6 bases remained unmatched. CDR3 sequence: CASRKDRGQHQPQHF. The CDR3 DNA sequence: TGTGCCAGCAGGAAGGACAGGGGGCAACATCAGCCCCAGCATTTT.

The chain carries TRBV19 and TRBJ2-1; perhaps TRBD2 as D (5 bases). Germline V gene lookup returns CDR1 LNHDA and CDR2 SQIVND (reference sequence). CDR3 length equals 16 residues. V gave up 0 bases and J gave up 3 bases, with 12 bases separating them. CDR3 nucleotides: TGTGCCAGTAGTATAGACCTCCGGGGTGGCTACAATGAGCAGTTCTTC. Translated, it gives CASSIDLRGGYNEQFF.